This T cell receptor (beta chain) stems from a study of regulatory T cells in long-lasting Graves disease. Assembly of TCR beta libraries relied on iRepertoire HTBI primers together with Arm-PCR of CDR3 regions. TCRdb called the multiplex PCR reads again in MiXCR, with one record for every CDR3 protein. The data hold 450,000 to 600,000 distinct CDR3 sequences, with about 13% observed a single time. Time point specified: newly diagnosed GD, antithyroid drugs for less than 3 months. Extracted PBMC RNA gave rise to the TCR library. This CDR3 is built from 14 residues. With 3 bases removed from V and 3 bases from J, the gap between germline ends came to 13 bases. The germline CDR1 and CDR2 sequences are SGHRS and YFSETQ. In this sample, this clonotype turned up many times. These data also featured in a second study, about T cells in Graves' hyperthyroidism and ophthalmopathy.

This sequence originates from a man aged 25 to 40 with Graves disease. Here the sequenced sample was peripheral blood mononuclear cells (PBMCs), taken at new diagnosis, from a patient treated with antithyroid drugs. The rearrangement joins TRBV5-1 to TRBJ2-7; no clear D. In DNA, the CDR3 is TGCGCCAGCAGCTCCGGACGGAAGATCTACGAGCAGTACTTC. Protein: CASSSGRKIYEQYF.